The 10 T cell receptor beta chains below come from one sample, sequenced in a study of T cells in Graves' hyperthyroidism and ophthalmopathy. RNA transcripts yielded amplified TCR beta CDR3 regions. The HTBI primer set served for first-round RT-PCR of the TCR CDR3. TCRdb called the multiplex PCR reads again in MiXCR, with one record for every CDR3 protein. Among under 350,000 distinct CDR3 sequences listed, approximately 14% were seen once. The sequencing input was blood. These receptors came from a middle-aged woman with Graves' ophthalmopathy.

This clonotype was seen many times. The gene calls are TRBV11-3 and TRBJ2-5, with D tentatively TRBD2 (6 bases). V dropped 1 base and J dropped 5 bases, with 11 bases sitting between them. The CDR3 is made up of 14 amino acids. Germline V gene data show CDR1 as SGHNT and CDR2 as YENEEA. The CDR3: CASSLGPGVETQYF. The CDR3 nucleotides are TGTGCCAGCAGCTTAGGGCCGGGGGTGGAGACCCAGTACTTC. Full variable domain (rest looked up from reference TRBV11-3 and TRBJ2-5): EAGVVQSPRYKIIEKKQPVAFWCNPISGHNTLYWYLQNLGQGPELLIRYENEEAVDDSQLPKDRFSAERLKGVDSTLKIQPAELGDSAVYLCASSLGPGVETQYFGPGTRLLVL.

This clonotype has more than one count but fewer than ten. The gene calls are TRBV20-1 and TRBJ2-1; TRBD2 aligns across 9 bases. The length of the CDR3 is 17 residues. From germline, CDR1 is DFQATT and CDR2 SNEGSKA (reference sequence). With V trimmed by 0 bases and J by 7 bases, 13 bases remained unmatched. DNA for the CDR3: TGCAGTGCTAGAGATCAGCCTAGCGGGAAATTCTGGAATGAGCAGTTCTTC. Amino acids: CSARDQPSGKFWNEQFF.

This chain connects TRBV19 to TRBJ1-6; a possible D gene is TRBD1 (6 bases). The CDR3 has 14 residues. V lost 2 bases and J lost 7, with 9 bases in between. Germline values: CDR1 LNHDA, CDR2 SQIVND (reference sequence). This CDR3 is CASSISTGNSPLHF. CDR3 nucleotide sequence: TGTGCCAGTAGTATATCAACAGGGAATTCACCCCTCCACTTT.

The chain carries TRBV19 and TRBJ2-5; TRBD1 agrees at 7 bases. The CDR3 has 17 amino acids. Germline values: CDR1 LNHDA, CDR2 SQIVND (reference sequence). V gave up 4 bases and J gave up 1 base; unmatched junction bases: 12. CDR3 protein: CASSSDRRDRFQETQYF. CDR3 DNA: TGTGCCAGTAGTAGTGACCGCCGGGACAGATTCCAAGAGACCCAGTACTTC. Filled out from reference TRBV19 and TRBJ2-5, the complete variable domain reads DGGITQSPKYLFRKEGQNVTLSCEQNLNHDAMYWYRQDPGQGLRLIYYSQIVNDFQKGDIAEGYSVSREKKESFPLTVTSAQKNPTAFYLCASSSDRRDRFQETQYFGPGTRLLVL.

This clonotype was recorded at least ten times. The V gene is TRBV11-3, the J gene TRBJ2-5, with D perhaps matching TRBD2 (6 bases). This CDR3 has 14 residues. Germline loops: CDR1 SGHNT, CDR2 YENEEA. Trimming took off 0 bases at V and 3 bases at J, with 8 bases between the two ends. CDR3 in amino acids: CASSLEWGEETQYF. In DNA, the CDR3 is TGTGCCAGCAGCTTAGAATGGGGGGAAGAGACCCAGTACTTC.

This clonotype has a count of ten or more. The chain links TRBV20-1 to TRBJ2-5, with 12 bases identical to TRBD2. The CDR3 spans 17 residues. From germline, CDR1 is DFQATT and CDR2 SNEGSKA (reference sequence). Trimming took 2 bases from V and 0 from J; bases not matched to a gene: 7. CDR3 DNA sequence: TGCAGTGCTAGACGGGCTAGCGGGAGGGCGTACCAAGAGACCCAGTACTTC. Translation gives CSARRASGRAYQETQYF.

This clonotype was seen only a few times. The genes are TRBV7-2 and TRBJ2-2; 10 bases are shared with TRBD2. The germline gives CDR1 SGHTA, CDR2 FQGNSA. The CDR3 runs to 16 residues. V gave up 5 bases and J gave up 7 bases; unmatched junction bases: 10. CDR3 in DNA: TGTGCCAGCAGCCCCCATACTAGCGGGGTCGGCGGGGAGCTGTTTTTT. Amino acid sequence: CASSPHTSGVGGELFF. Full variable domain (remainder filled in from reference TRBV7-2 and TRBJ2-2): GAGVSQSPSNKVTEKGKDVELRCDPISGHTALYWYRQSLGQGLEFLIYFQGNSAPDKSGLPSDRFSAERTGGSVSTLTIQRTQQEDSAVYLCASSPHTSGVGGELFFGEGSRLTVL.

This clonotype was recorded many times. The CDR3 is CASSLWQNEQYF. The CDR3 DNA reads TGTGCCAGCAGCTTATGGCAGAACGAGCAGTACTTC. The genes are TRBV11-2 and TRBJ2-7; D not resolved. Trimming removed 2 bases from V and 5 bases from J, with 7 bases in between. The CDR3 extends over 12 amino acids. Germline CDR1 SGHAT, CDR2 FQNNGV.

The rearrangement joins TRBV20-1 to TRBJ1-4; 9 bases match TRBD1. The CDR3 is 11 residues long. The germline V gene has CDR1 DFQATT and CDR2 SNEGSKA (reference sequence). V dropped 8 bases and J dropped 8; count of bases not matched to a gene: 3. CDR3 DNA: TGCAGTATCGGACAGGGGGAAAAACTGTTTTTT. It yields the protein CSIGQGEKLFF.

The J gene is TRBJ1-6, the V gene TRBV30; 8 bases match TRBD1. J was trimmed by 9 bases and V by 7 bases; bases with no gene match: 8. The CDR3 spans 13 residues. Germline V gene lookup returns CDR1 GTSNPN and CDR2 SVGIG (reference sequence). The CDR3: CALTDRAGSPLHF. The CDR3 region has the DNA TGTGCCTTGACGGACAGGGCGGGTTCACCCCTCCACTTT. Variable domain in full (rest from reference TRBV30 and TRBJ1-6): SQTIHQWPATLVQPVGSPLSLECTVEGTSNPNLYWYRQAAGRGLQLLFYSVGIGQISSEVPQNLSASRPQDRQFILSSKKLLLSDSGFYLCALTDRAGSPLHFGNGTRLTVT.